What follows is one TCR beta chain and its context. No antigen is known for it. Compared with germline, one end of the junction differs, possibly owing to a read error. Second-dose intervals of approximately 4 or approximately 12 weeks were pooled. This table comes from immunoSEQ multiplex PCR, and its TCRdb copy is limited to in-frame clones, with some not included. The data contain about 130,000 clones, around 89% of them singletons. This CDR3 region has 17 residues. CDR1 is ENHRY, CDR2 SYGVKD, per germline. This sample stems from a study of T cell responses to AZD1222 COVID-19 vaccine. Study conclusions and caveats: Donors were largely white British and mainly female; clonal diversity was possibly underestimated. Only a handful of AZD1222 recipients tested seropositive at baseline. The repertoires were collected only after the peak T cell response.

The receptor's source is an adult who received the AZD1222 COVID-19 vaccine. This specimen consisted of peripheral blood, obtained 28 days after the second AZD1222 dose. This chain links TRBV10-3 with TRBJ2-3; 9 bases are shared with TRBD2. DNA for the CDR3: TGTGCCATCAATGAGGGTAGCGGGGGACCAGGCACAGATACGCAGTATTTT. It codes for CAINEGSGGPGTDTQYF.